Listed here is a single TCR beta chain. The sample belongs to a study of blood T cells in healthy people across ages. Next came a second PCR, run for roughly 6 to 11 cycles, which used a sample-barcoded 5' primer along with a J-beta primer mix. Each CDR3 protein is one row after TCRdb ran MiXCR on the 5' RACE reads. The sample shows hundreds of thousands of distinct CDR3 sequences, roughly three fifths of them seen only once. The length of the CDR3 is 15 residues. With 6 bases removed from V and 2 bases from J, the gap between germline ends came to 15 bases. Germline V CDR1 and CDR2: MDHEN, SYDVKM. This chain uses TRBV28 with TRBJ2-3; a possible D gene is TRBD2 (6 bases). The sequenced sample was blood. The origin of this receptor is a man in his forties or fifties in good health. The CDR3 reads CASSGARGLTDTQYF. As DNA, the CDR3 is TGTGCCAGCAGCGGAGCGCGGGGTCTCACAGATACGCAGTATTTT. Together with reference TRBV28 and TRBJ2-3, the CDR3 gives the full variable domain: DVKVTQSSRYLVKRTGEKVFLECVQDMDHENMFWYRQDPGLGLRLIYFSYDVKMKEKGDIPEGYSVSREKKERFSLILESASTNQTSMYLCASSGARGLTDTQYFGPGTRLTVL.